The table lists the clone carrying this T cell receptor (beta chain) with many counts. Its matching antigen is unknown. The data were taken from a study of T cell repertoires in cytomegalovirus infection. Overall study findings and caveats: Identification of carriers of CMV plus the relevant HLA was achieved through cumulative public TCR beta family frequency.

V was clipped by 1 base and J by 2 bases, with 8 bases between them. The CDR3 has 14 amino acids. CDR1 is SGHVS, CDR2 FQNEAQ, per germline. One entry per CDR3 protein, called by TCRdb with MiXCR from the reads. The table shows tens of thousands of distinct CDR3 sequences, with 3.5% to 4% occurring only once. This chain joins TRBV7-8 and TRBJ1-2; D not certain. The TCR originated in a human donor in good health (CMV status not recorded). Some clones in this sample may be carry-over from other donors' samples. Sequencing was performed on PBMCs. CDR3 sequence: CASSLGGKNYGYTF. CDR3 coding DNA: TGTGCCAGCAGCTTAGGGGGAAAGAACTATGGCTACACCTTC. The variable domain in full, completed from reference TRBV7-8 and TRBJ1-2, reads GAGVSQSPRYKVAKRGQDVALRCDPISGHVSLFWYQQALGQGPEFLTYFQNEAQLDKSGLPSDRFFAERPEGSVSTLKIQRTQQEDSAVYLCASSLGGKNYGYTFGSGTRLTVV.